The source of this T cell receptor (beta chain) is a study of read filtering for tumor transcriptome and immune sequencing (dated by TCRdb to 2020 to 2022). About the full investigation: The cohort consisted of roughly 16 male and approximately 15 female patients, with a mean age of roughly 67 years and an age range of about 45 to 90. By revised international staging, under 10 patients were R-ISS I, fewer than 20 were R-ISS II and 6 or 7 were R-ISS III. Whole-transcriptome libraries were prepared with the TruSeq RNA Access Library Prep Kit after DNase treatment. Per sample, about 4 to 11 million TCR-region mapped reads were obtained with IR-seq, compared with only about 85 to 1,400 with RNA-seq. TCR repertoires obtained by targeted immune repertoire sequencing and by bulk whole-transcriptome sequencing performed on the same bone marrow samples were compared. One of the main goals was to work out a read-filtering strategy for immune repertoire data, in particular whether clonotypes backed by only a single read should be removed.

Every patient had bone marrow sampled at the time of active disease. Ficoll-Hypaque density gradient centrifugation was used to isolate the bone marrow mononuclear cells. Myeloma plasma cells were removed and CD138-negative cells were obtained by negative selection following labeling with CD138 magnetic microbeads on a MACS separator. Flow cytometry with CD138 antibodies on an Attune NxT was used to check how pure the isolated cells were. TRIzol reagent was used to extract total RNA, which was then quantified with a NanoDrop spectrophotometer. Paired RNA-seq and IR-seq were performed on each patient's CD138-negative bone marrow sample. TCR libraries were built from approximately 0.4 ug RNA with the Immunoverse kit, using molecular barcoded adaptors covering alpha/delta and beta/gamma chains. TCR library preparation used the same RNA that went into transcriptome sequencing. TCR libraries were sequenced on an Illumina HiSeq 4000 with 2 x 150 cycles. The paper's data handling went like this. MiXCR aligned TCR reads to human V, D, J and C references and assembled the aligned reads into CDR3 clonotypes, with quality filtering and error correction included. The tcR package in R was used for analysis of clonotype counts and gene usage diversity. Raw mapping reads were checked after the RNA-seq reads had been mapped by STAR aligner version 2.5.3a onto the human GRCh37 genome. To test how sequencing depth affected the clonotypes detected, IR-seq fastq files were randomly downsampled with Seqtk 1.3. The public reads were quality trimmed at Q25 with fastp and then assembled into clones with MiXCR by TCRdb, keeping productive beta chains. Identical CDR3 protein sequences are pooled into one entry, listed with their most common genes and DNA. TCRdb, rather than the study authors, made the V and J calls. The sample has about 47,000 distinct CDR3 sequences on record, around 12% of them singletons. More than 12% of the sample is in the top ten clones.

For this clonotype: The specificity of this receptor is unknown. It has no much larger one-base neighbor in the sample; base qualities were not kept.

What the work shows at the level of the full study, not this receptor alone: The correlation between IR-seq and RNA-seq shared clonotype proportions was increased by removal of single-read clonotypes. Clonotypes were captured by IR-seq at much higher depth and more reliably than by RNA-seq, and smaller IR-seq throughput was sufficient for identification of most shared clonotypes. The sorted CD138-negative fraction was not purified T cells but a mixed bone marrow immune population. Single-read clonotypes made up about four fifths of clonotypes but approximately 3.5% of total reads in IR-seq, and roughly 75% of clonotypes and about 45% of reads in RNA-seq.

The source of this sequence is a donor aged 40 or over with multiple myeloma. Sequencing was performed on a population of CD138-negative cells sorted from bone marrow. The cell subset or site label here, explained by the study, means: bone marrow mononuclear cells depleted of CD138+ plasma/myeloma cells by negative magnetic selection.

The encoded CDR3 is CASSLRDRTYEQYF. The DNA sequence is as follows: TGCGCCAGCAGCTTACGGGACAGGACCTACGAGCAGTACTTC. In this chain, TRBV5-1 is recombined with TRBJ2-7, with TRBD1 matching 8 junction bases. Counted from cysteine to phenylalanine, this CDR3 has 14 amino acids. Of all the DNA, just the CDR3 is kept, 42 bases in frame from base 1. The germline V gene specifies SGHRS as CDR1 and YFSETQ as CDR2. V loses 2 bases at its end and J loses 2 bases; junction bases beyond the gene matches: 3.